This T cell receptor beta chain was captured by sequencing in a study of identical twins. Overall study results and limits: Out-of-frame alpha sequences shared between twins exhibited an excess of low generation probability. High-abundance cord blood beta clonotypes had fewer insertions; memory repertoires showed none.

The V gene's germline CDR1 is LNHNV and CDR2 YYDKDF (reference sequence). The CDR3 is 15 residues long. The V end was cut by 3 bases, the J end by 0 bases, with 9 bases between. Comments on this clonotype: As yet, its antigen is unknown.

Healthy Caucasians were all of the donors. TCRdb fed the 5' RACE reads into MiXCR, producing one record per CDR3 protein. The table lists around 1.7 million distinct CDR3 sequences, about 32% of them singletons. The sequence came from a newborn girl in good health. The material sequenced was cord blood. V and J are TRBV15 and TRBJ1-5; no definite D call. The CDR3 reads CATSRELYSNQPQHF. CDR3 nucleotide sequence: TGTGCCACCAGCAGGGAGTTGTATAGCAATCAGCCCCAGCATTTT.